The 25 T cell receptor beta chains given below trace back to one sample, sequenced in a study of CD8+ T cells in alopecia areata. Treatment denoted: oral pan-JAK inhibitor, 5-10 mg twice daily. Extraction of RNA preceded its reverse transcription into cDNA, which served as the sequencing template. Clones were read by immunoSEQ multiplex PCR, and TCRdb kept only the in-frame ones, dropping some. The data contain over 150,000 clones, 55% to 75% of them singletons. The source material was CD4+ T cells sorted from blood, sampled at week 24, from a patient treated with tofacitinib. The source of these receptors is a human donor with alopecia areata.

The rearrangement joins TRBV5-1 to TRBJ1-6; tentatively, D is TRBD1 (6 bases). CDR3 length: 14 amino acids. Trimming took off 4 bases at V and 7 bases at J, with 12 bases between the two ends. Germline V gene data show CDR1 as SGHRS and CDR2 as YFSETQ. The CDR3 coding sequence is TGCGCCAGCAGCAGGGGGGAGCCCAATTCACCCCTCCACTTT. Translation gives CASSRGEPNSPLHF.

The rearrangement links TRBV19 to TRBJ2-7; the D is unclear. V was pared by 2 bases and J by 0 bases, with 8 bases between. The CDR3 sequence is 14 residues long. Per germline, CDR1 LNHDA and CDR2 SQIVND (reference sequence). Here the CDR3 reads CASSISAASYEQYF. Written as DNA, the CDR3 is TGTGCCAGTAGTATAAGTGCGGCCTCCTACGAGCAGTACTTC.

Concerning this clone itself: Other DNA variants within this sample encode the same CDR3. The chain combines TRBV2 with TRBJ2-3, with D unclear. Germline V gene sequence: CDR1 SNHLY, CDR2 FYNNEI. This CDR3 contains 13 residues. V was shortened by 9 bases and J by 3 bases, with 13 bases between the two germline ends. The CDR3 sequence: CASGILRTDTQYF. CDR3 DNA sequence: TGTGCCAGTGGGATCCTTAGAACAGATACGCAGTATTTT.

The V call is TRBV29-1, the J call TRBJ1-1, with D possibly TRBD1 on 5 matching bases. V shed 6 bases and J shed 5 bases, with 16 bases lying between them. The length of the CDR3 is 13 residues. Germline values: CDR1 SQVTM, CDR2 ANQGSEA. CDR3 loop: CSVAGPFGTEAFF. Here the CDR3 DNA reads TGCAGCGTCGCGGGGCCATTTGGTACTGAAGCTTTCTTT.

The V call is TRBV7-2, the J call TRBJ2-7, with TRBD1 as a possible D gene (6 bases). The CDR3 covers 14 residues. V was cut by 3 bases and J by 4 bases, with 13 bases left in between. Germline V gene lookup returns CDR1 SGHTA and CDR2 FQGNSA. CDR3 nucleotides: TGTGCCAGCAGCTTGGCAGGGGTAGCGTACGAGCAGTACTTC. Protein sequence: CASSLAGVAYEQYF.

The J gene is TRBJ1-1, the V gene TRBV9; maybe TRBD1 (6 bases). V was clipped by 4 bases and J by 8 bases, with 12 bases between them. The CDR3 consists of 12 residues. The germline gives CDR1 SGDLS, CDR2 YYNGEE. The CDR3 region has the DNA TGTGCCAGCAGCCGTAGTCAGGGGGAAGCTTTCTTT. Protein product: CASSRSQGEAFF.

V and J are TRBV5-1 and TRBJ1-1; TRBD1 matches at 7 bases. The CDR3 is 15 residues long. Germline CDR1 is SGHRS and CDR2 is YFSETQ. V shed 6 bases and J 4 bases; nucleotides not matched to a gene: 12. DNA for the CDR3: TGCGCCAGCACCATCGATACAGGGGTTTCCACTGAAGCTTTCTTT. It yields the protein CASTIDTGVSTEAFF. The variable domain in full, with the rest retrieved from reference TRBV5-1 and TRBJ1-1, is KAGVTQTPRYLIKTRGQQVTLSCSPISGHRSVSWYQQTPGQGLQFLFEYFSETQRNKGNFPGRFSGRQFSNSRSEMNVSTLELGDSALYLCASTIDTGVSTEAFFGQGTRLTVV.

CDR3 in DNA: TGTGCCTGGAGAGGAGACGGAACCTACGAGCAGTACTTC. It is translated as CAWRGDGTYEQYF. The chain couples TRBV30 to TRBJ2-7, with D unclear. The CDR3 totals 13 residues. Deletions cut 3 bases from V and 2 bases from J, with 11 bases between. Germline CDR1 reads GTSNPN; CDR2 reads SVGIG (reference sequence).

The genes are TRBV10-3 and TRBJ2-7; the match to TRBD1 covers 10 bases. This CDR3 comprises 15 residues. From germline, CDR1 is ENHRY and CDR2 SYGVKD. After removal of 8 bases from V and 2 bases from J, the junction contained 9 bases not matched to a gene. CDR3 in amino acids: CAIPRGQGNTYEQYF. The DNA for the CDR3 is TGTGCCATCCCCCGGGGACAGGGGAACACCTACGAGCAGTACTTC.

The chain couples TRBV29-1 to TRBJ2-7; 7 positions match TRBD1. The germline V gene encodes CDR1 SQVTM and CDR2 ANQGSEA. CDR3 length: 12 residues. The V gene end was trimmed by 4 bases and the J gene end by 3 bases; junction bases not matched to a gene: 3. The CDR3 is CSVGDSYYEQYF. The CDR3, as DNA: TGCAGCGTTGGGGACAGCTACTACGAGCAGTACTTC.

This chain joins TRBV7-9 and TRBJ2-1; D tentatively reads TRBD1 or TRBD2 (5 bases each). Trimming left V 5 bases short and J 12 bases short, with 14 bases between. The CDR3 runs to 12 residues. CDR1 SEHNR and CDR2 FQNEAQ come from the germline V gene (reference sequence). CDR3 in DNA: TGTGCCAGCAGCCCAAGGGGCGGGCGGCAGTTCTTC. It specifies CASSPRGGRQFF.

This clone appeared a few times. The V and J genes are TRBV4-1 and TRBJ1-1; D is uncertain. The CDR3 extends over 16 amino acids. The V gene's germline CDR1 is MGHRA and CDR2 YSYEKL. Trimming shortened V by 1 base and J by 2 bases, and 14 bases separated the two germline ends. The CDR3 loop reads CASSQGWVGVNTEAFF. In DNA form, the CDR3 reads TGCGCCAGCAGCCAAGGGTGGGTGGGAGTTAACACTGAAGCTTTCTTT.

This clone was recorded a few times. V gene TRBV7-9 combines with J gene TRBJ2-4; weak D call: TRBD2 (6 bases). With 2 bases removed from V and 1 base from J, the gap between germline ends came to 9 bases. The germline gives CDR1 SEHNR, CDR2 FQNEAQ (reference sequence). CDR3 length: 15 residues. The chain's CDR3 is CASSLRGGAKNIQYF. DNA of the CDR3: TGTGCCAGCAGCTTAAGGGGAGGCGCCAAAAACATTCAGTACTTC.

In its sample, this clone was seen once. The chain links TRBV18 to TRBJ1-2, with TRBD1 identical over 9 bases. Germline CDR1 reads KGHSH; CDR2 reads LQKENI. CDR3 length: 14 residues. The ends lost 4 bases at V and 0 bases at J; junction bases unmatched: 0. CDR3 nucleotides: TGTGCCAGCTCACGGGACAGGGCTAACTATGGCTACACCTTC. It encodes CASSRDRANYGYTF.

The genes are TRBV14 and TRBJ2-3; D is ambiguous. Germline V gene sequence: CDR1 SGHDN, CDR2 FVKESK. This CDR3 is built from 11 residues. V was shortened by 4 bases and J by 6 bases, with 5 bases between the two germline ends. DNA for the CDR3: TGTGCCAGCAGCCTTTGGGATACGCAGTATTTT. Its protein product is CASSLWDTQYF. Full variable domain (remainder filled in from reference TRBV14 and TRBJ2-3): EAGVTQFPSHSVIEKGQTVTLRCDPISGHDNLYWYRRVMGKEIKFLLHFVKESKQDESGMPNNRFLAERTGGTYSTLKVQPAELEDSGVYFCASSLWDTQYFGPGTRLTVL.

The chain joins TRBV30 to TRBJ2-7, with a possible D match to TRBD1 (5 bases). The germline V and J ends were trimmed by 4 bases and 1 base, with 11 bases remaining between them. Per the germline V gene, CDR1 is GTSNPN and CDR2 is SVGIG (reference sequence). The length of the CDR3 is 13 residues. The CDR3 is CAWNRPGSYEQYF. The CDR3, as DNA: TGTGCCTGGAACCGGCCAGGGTCCTACGAGCAGTACTTC.

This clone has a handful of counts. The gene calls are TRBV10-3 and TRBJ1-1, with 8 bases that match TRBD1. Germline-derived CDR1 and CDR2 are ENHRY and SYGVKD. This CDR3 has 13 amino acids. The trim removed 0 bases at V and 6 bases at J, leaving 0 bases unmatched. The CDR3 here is CAISESTGAEAFF. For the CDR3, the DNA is TGTGCCATCAGTGAGTCGACAGGGGCTGAAGCTTTCTTT.

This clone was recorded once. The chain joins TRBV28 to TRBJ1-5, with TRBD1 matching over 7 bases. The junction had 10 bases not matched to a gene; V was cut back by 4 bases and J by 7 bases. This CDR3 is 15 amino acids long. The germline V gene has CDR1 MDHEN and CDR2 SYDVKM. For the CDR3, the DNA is TGTGCCAGCAGTTCGACAGGGTGGGGTGGGCAGCCCCAGCATTTT. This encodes CASSSTGWGGQPQHF.

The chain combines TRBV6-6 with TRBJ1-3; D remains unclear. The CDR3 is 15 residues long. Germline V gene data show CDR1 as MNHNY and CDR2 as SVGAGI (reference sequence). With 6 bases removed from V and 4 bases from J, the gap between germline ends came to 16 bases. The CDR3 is CASRADDFFGNTIYF. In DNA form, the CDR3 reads TGTGCCAGCAGGGCAGACGACTTTTTCGGAAACACCATATATTTT.

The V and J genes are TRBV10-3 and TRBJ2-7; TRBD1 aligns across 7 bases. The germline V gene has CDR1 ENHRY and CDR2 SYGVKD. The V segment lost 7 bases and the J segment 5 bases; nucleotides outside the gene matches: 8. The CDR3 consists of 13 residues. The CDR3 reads CAITGAGGHEQYF. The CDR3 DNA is TGTGCCATCACTGGGGCAGGGGGACACGAGCAGTACTTC.

Here the CDR3 reads CASSQDRYEQYF. DNA for the CDR3: TGTGCCAGCTCTCAGGACAGATACGAGCAGTACTTC. The V gene is TRBV18, the J gene TRBJ2-7; tentative D call: TRBD1 (6 bases). The CDR3 has 12 amino acids. Trimming removed 6 bases at V and 4 bases at J, with 10 bases between. Germline CDR1 KGHSH, CDR2 LQKENI.

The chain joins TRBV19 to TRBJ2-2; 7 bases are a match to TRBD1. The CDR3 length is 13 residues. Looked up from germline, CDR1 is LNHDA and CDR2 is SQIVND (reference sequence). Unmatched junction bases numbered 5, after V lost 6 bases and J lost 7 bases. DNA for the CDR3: TGTGCCAGTAGCACAGGGGTGATCGGGGAGCTGTTTTTT. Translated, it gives CASSTGVIGELFF.

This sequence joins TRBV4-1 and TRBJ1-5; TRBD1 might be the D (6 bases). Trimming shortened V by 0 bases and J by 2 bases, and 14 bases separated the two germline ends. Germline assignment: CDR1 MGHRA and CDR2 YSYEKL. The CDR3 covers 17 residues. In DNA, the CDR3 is TGCGCCAGCAGCCAAGATCGGGGGGGGCGAGGCAATCAGCCCCAGCATTTT. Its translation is CASSQDRGGRGNQPQHF.

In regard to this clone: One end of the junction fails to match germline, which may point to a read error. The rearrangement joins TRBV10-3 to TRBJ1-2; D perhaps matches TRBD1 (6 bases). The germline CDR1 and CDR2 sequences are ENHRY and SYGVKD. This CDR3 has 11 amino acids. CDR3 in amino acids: CATGQGYDYTF. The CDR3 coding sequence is TGTGCCACCGGGCAGGGGTATGACTACACCTTC.

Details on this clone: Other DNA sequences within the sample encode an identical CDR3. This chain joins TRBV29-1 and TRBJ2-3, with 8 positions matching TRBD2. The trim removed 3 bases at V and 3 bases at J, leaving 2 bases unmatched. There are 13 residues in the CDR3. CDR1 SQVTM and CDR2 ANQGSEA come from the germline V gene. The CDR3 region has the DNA TGCAGCGTTGACCGGGGGGGAACAGATACGCAGTATTTT. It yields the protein CSVDRGGTDTQYF.